The rows below give T cell receptor beta chains drawn from one sample of a study of identical twins. From the 5' RACE reads, TCRdb called clonotypes with MiXCR, one entry per CDR3 protein. Of over 600,000 distinct CDR3 sequences listed, around 20% are singletons. These data were also reused for a study on T cells expressing NK-cell markers.

Specimen: PBMCs. All receptors derive from a woman under 30 in good health. Each CDR3 is given with its conserved first and last residue. D genes are given only for firm matches. Clone size is not always given. Where it is, it says once, few, many or a class for expanded clones.

D gene	J gene	V gene	clone size	CDR3 protein	CDR3 DNA
TRBD2	TRBJ2-7	TRBV20-1	.	CSASPGLAGGSALYEQYF	TGCAGTGCTAGCCCCGGACTAGCGGGAGGCTCCGCTCTCTACGAGCAGTACTTC
TRBD2	TRBJ2-3	TRBV4-3	.	CASSQERASGSWALADTQYF	TGCGCCAGCAGCCAAGAAAGGGCTAGCGGGAGTTGGGCTTTGGCAGATACGCAGTATTTT
.	TRBJ2-1	TRBV20-1	few	CSAGTPEYNEQFF	TGCAGTGCGGGGACACCCGAATACAATGAGCAGTTCTTC
.	TRBJ2-3	TRBV12-3/TRBV12-4	many	CASSARGGSPDTQYF	TGTGCCAGCAGTGCTAGGGGGGGGAGCCCAGATACGCAGTATTTT
.	TRBJ1-5	TRBV7-2	few	CASSLVGFGNQPQHF	TGTGCCAGCAGCTTAGTTGGGTTTGGGAATCAGCCCCAGCATTTT
.	TRBJ2-6	TRBV10-3	many	CAISAVEGANVLTF	TGTGCCATCAGTGCAGTAGAAGGGGCCAACGTCCTGACTTTC
.	TRBJ1-4	TRBV12-3/TRBV12-4	many	CASSQMGEKLFF	TGTGCCAGCAGCCAGATGGGTGAAAAACTGTTTTTT
TRBD2	TRBJ2-3	TRBV5-5	few	CASSWGLAGVNTDTQYF	TGTGCCAGCAGTTGGGGACTAGCGGGAGTAAACACAGATACGCAGTATTTT
TRBD2	TRBJ2-1	TRBV6-1	many	CASSHLAGGPWNEQFF	TGTGCCAGCAGCCATCTAGCGGGAGGGCCGTGGAATGAGCAGTTCTTC
.	TRBJ1-6	TRBV12-5	.	CASGLERNSPLHF	TGTGCTAGTGGTTTGGAAAGGAATTCACCCCTCCACTTT
.	TRBJ2-3	TRBV20-1	few	CSARDRLRAYTQYF	TGCAGTGCTAGAGACCGCCTCAGAGCATATACGCAGTATTTT